The sequence of this TCR beta chain was determined in a study of T cells after yellow fever vaccination. Overall study context: For low cell numbers, libraries were made with SMART-Seq v4 Ultra Low Input.

Study results and caveats: Primary-vaccination clones mostly resurfaced post-booster (about 96% CD4, under 90% CD8). Compared with primary, the secondary response was weaker and peaked at day 5, not 15.

They built TCR cDNA with 5'RACE template switching, a step that put in a universal primer site and UMIs. TCRdb reanalysed the 5' RACE reads using MiXCR and keeps one entry per CDR3 protein. The sample has under 700,000 distinct CDR3 sequences; less than 20% are singletons. As for this clonotype: As yet, its antigen is unknown.

V lost 5 bases and J lost 7; bases outside the gene matches: 9. Germline loops: CDR1 SGHTA, CDR2 FQGNSA. The CDR3 is 16 residues long. Sequencing used PBMCs, obtained roughly 5 days after the first yellow fever vaccination. The gene calls are TRBV7-2 and TRBJ2-4, with 12 bases fitting TRBD2. This sequence originates from a man aged 18 to 29 who received the YFV17D yellow fever vaccine. CDR3 DNA sequence: TGTGCCAGCAGCCAAAGACTAGCGGGGGCGTGGAACATTCAGTACTTC. This codes for CASSQRLAGAWNIQYF.